This entry describes one TCR beta chain. The antigen remains unidentified. This entry belongs to a study of CD8+CD57+ T cells in acquired aplastic anemia. Study-level results: No significant patient-versus-control difference appeared in CD8+ Simpson's diversity.

From germline, CDR1 is KGHSH and CDR2 LQKENI. Between the trimmed V and J ends, which lost 2 bases and 8 bases, there was a span of 9 bases. The CDR3 extends over 12 amino acids. Genomic DNA constituted the template upon which TCR beta VDJ and CDR3 profiling was performed. MiXCR, run by TCRdb on the reads, gives a single entry per CDR3 protein. The data contain about 220,000 distinct CDR3 sequences, about a third of them singletons. The J gene is TRBJ1-2, the V gene TRBV18, with D unclear. The sample consisted of sorted CD4+, CD8+, or CD8+CD57+ T cells (not recorded which) from PBMCs. This sequence was found in a human donor in good health, serving as a control. CDR3 DNA sequence: TGTGCCAGCTCACCAGACCTCGGCGGCTACACCTTC. This gives the protein CASSPDLGGYTF.